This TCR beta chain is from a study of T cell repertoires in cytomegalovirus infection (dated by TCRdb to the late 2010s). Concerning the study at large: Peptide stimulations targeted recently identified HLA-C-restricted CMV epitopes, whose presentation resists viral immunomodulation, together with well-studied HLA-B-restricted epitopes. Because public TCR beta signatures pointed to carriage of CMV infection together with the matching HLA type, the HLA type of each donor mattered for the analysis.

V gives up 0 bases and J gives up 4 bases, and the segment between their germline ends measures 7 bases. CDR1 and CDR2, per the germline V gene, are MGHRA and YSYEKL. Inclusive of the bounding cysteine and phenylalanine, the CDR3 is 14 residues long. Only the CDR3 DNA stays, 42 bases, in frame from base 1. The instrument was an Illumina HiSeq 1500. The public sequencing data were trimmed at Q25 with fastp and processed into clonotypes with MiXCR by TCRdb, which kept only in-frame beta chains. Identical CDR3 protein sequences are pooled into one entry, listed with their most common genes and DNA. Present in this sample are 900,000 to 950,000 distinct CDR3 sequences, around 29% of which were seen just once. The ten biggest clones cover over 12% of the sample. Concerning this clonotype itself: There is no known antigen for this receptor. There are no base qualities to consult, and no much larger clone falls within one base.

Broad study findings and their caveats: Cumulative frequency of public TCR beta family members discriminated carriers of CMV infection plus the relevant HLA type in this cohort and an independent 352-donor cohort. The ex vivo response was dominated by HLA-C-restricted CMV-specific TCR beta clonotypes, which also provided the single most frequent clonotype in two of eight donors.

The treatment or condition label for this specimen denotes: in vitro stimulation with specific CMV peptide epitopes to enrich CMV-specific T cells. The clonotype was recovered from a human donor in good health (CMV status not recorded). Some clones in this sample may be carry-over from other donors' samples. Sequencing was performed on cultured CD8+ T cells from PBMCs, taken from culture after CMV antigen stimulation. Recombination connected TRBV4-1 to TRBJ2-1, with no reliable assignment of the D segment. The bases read TGCGCCAGCAGCCAAGATGCGGTGTACAATGAGCAGTTCTTC. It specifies CASSQDAVYNEQFF.